Listed below are T cell receptor beta chains from one sample, sequenced in a study of OX40 agonist ivuxolimab in advanced cancers. Using immunoSEQ multiplex PCR, the repertoire was profiled, and TCRdb retains in-frame clones only, with some absent. Seen here are around 48,000 clones, more than 70% observed once, and the top ten hold roughly 2.7%. Sequencing was performed on CD4+ or CD8+ T cells sorted from blood, taken in a trial of the OX40 agonist ivuxolimab. The receptor source for this set is an adult with an advanced solid tumor such as melanoma, head and neck, liver or kidney cancer. Each CDR3 is given with its conserved first and last residue. The order of the fields is clone size, CDR3 length, V gene, D gene, J gene, CDR3 protein, CDR3 DNA. D genes are given only for firm matches. Clone size appears in some rows only: once, few, many, or a class for an expanded clone.

>NA|19|TRBV11-3|TRBD2|TRBJ2-1
CASSLGVSLGGLAYNEQFF
TGTGCCAGCAGCTTAGGGGTTTCATTGGGGGGACTAGCCTACAATGAGCAGTTCTTC
>NA|13|TRBV28|NA|TRBJ1-2
CASSLARRGGYTF
TGTGCCAGCAGTTTAGCCAGGAGGGGTGGCTACACCTTC
>NA|16|TRBV4-1|TRBD1|TRBJ1-2
CASSQPTRGQLDGYTF
TGCGCCAGCAGCCAACCCACAAGGGGGCAGTTGGATGGCTACACCTTC
>NA|16|TRBV5-1|NA|TRBJ2-3
CASSSFGGVLTDTQYF
TGCGCCAGCAGCAGTTTCGGGGGAGTTCTAACAGATACGCAGTATTTT
>NA|13|TRBV6-1|NA|TRBJ1-1
CASSNAGNTEAFF
TGTGCCAGCAGTAACGCCGGGAACACTGAAGCTTTCTTT
>NA|17|TRBV4-2|TRBD1|TRBJ2-7
CASSQDPQGAQFYEQYF
TGTGCCAGCAGCCAAGATCCCCAGGGGGCGCAATTCTACGAGCAGTACTTC
>NA|15|TRBV9|TRBD1|TRBJ1-5
CASSRTGSLDQPQHF
TGTGCCAGCAGCCGGACAGGGAGTTTAGATCAGCCCCAGCATTTT
>NA|15|TRBV18|NA|TRBJ1-2
CASSPPTEGSYGYTF
TGTGCCAGCTCACCACCGACAGAGGGTTCTTATGGCTACACCTTC
>NA|16|TRBV5-1|TRBD2|TRBJ2-1
CASSSGNSGSENEQFF
TGCGCCAGCAGCTCGGGAAATAGCGGGAGTGAGAATGAGCAGTTCTTC
>once|16|TRBV5-1|TRBD2|TRBJ2-1
CASSTLAGGTYNEQFF
TGCGCCAGCAGCACGCTAGCGGGAGGAACCTACAATGAGCAGTTCTTC
>NA|12|TRBV18|NA|TRBJ2-1
CASSPPGLEQFF
TGTGCCAGCTCACCACCAGGGCTTGAGCAGTTCTTC
>NA|14|TRBV4-2|TRBD1|TRBJ2-7
CASSQTGLGEEQYF
TGTGCCAGCAGCCAGACAGGGTTAGGTGAGGAGCAGTACTTC
>NA|15|TRBV6-1|NA|TRBJ1-2
CASDLGGISTYGYTF
TGTGCCAGCGACCTGGGGGGGATATCCACCTATGGCTACACCTTC
>NA|13|TRBV11-3|NA|TRBJ1-1
CASSGGPNTEAFF
TGTGCCAGCAGCGGGGGCCCGAACACTGAAGCTTTCTTT
>NA|14|TRBV27|NA|TRBJ1-1
CASSSPGSYTEAFF
TGTGCCAGCAGTTCGCCAGGGTCCTACACTGAAGCTTTCTTT
>NA|14|TRBV5-8|NA|TRBJ2-7
CASSIQGSSYEQYF
TGTGCCAGCAGCATCCAAGGCAGCTCCTACGAGCAGTACTTC
>NA|13|TRBV6-1|TRBD2|TRBJ2-6
CASGRDGANVLTF
TGTGCCAGCGGGAGGGATGGGGCCAACGTCCTGACTTTC
>few|16|TRBV12-5|NA|TRBJ2-2
CASGKTGTKNTGELFF
TGTGCTAGTGGTAAAACCGGGACAAAGAACACCGGGGAGCTGTTTTTT
>NA|12|TRBV6-5|NA|TRBJ2-7
CASRGRAYEQYF
TGTGCCAGCAGGGGCAGAGCCTACGAGCAGTACTTC
>once|14|TRBV5-1|TRBD1|TRBJ1-1
CASSWGQYNTEAFF
TGCGCCAGCAGCTGGGGACAGTACAACACTGAAGCTTTCTTT
>NA|15|TRBV7-9|TRBD2|TRBJ2-1
CASSLGTSGNNEQFF
TGTGCCAGCAGCTTAGGGACTAGCGGCAACAATGAGCAGTTCTTC
>NA|14|TRBV25-1|TRBD1|TRBJ1-6
CASTHPQGNSPLHF
TGTGCCAGCACCCATCCACAGGGGAATTCACCCCTCCACTTT
>NA|16|TRBV2|NA|TRBJ1-1
CASSELGSVENTEAFF
TGTGCCAGCAGTGAATTGGGGAGCGTGGAAAACACTGAAGCTTTCTTT
>NA|13|TRBV2|TRBD2|TRBJ2-5
CASSLLAEETQYF
TGTGCCAGCAGTTTACTAGCGGAAGAGACCCAGTACTTC
>NA|15|TRBV21-1|NA|TRBJ2-4
CASSIRQGTEDIQYF
TGTGCCAGCAGCATACGACAGGGAACAGAGGACATTCAGTACTTC
>NA|15|TRBV12-5|TRBD1|TRBJ1-2
CASGDRAFLNYGYTF
TGTGCTAGTGGAGACAGGGCATTCCTTAACTATGGCTACACCTTC
>NA|15|TRBV4-2|TRBD1|TRBJ2-6
CASSPQGTGANVLTF
TGTGCCAGCAGCCCACAGGGGACCGGGGCCAACGTCCTGACTTTC
>NA|14|TRBV2|NA|TRBJ1-4
CASSEVVLNEKLFF
TGTGCCAGCAGTGAGGTGGTACTTAATGAAAAACTGTTTTTT
>NA|15|TRBV21-1|NA|TRBJ1-5
CASMSGTYSNQPQHF
TGTGCCAGCATGTCCGGGACATATAGCAATCAGCCCCAGCATTTT
>NA|16|TRBV19|NA|TRBJ2-7
CASSVLGSRGSYEQYF
TGTGCCAGTAGTGTATTGGGGTCCCGGGGCTCCTACGAGCAGTACTTC
>NA|15|TRBV5-1|NA|TRBJ1-3
CASSPAQGSGNTIYF
TGCGCCAGCAGCCCGGCCCAGGGCTCTGGAAACACCATATATTTT
>NA|15|TRBV10-3|NA|TRBJ2-4
CAISDHGPEKNIQYF
TGTGCCATCAGTGACCACGGACCGGAAAAAAACATTCAGTACTTC
>NA|14|TRBV10-3|NA|TRBJ2-5
CAISESTGQETQYF
TGTGCCATCAGTGAGTCTACAGGTCAAGAGACCCAGTACTTC
>NA|15|TRBV5-4|TRBD2|TRBJ2-3
CASRLTSTRTDTQYF
TGTGCCAGCAGACTGACTAGCACGCGCACAGATACGCAGTATTTT
>NA|13|TRBV6-5|NA|TRBJ1-4
CASSSGANEKLFF
TGTGCCAGCAGTTCCGGAGCTAATGAAAAACTGTTTTTT
>NA|15|TRBV27|NA|TRBJ2-7
CASSLSRVGPYEQYF
TGTGCCAGCAGTTTATCTAGAGTCGGGCCGTACGAGCAGTACTTC
>NA|14|TRBV27|NA|TRBJ2-2
CASSLRGLRGELFF
TGTGCCAGCAGTTTAAGAGGCCTCAGAGGGGAGCTGTTTTTT
>many|15|TRBV27|NA|TRBJ2-2
CASSQTRRGTGELFF
TGTGCCAGCAGCCAGACTAGGCGGGGCACCGGGGAGCTGTTTTTT
>NA|16|TRBV6-1|TRBD2|TRBJ2-7
CASSEAPSGSIYEQYF
TGTGCCAGCAGTGAAGCCCCTAGCGGGAGTATTTACGAGCAGTACTTC
>NA|16|TRBV5-1|NA|TRBJ2-7
CASSKTVGGGEYEQYF
TGCGCCAGCAGCAAAACCGTTGGCGGAGGGGAATACGAGCAGTACTTC
>NA|16|TRBV7-8|TRBD2|TRBJ2-1
CASSLSAGGPGNEQFF
TGTGCCAGCAGCTTGTCGGCGGGAGGGCCGGGCAATGAGCAGTTCTTC
>once|15|TRBV6-6|NA|TRBJ1-5
CASRTGHPGDQPQHF
TGTGCCAGCAGAACGGGACACCCTGGCGATCAGCCCCAGCATTTT
>few|14|TRBV13|TRBD2|TRBJ2-3
CASSLGLASDTQYF
TGTGCCAGCAGCCTTGGACTAGCCTCGGATACGCAGTATTTT
>NA|18|TRBV4-1|NA|TRBJ1-5
CASSQDRGTPGENQPQHF
TGCGCCAGCAGCCAAGATAGAGGAACCCCGGGCGAAAATCAGCCCCAGCATTTT
>NA|13|TRBV18|NA|TRBJ2-5
CASSNGQGETQYF
TGTGCCAGCTCTAATGGACAAGGCGAGACCCAGTACTTC
>NA|14|TRBV5-1|NA|TRBJ1-2
CASGGDTAGNGYTF
TGCGCCAGCGGCGGCGACACCGCTGGGAATGGCTACACCTTC
>NA|15|TRBV18|TRBD2|TRBJ2-7
CASSSGLVVTYEQYF
TGTGCCAGCTCATCGGGACTAGTCGTAACCTACGAGCAGTACTTC
>few|16|TRBV5-5|NA|TRBJ1-5
CASSVRTVRENQPQHF
TGTGCCAGCAGCGTAAGGACAGTAAGAGAAAATCAGCCCCAGCATTTT
>NA|15|TRBV5-1|NA|TRBJ2-4
CASSLAGLAKNIQYF
TGCGCCAGCAGCTTGGCGGGTCTAGCCAAAAACATTCAGTACTTC